Listed below are T cell receptor beta chains from one sample, sequenced in a study of blood T cell repertoires in COVID-19. Generated by immunoSEQ multiplex PCR, the TCRdb table keeps only in-frame clones and is missing some. The table includes over 150,000 clones, roughly 80% detected once. Sequences were obtained from peripheral blood. The receptors derive from an older woman with acute or convalescent COVID-19. Each CDR3 is given with its conserved first and last residue. The D gene is left open where the match is weak. The size entry is marked missing in some rows and otherwise reads once, few, many or a size class.

>TRBJ1-2|TRBV19|.|TRBD1
TGTGCCAGTAGTATCCCCCGAGACAGGGCATCGGGCTATGGCTACACCTTC
CASSIPRDRASGYGYTF
>TRBJ1-6|TRBV5-5|.|TRBD1
TGTGCCAGCAGCTTGTCGGCAGGGGGCCTTTCACCCCTCCACTTT
CASSLSAGGLSPLHF
>TRBJ1-1|TRBV11-3|.|.
TGTGCCAGCAGCTCCCAAGGCGGCCAAGCTTTCTTT
CASSSQGGQAFF
>TRBJ1-1|TRBV3-1/TRBV3-2|once|.
TGTGCCAGCAGCCCCTTCGACAGCAACACTGAAGCTTTCTTT
CASSPFDSNTEAFF
>TRBJ2-3|TRBV2|.|.
TGTGCCAGCAGCACCAGGGTCTTCACAGATACGCAGTATTTT
CASSTRVFTDTQYF
>TRBJ2-1|TRBV3-1/TRBV3-2|few|TRBD2
TGTGCCAGCAGCCAAGATCGGCTAGCGGGGGCAGACAATGAGCAGTTCTTC
CASSQDRLAGADNEQFF
>TRBJ1-1|TRBV18|.|.
TGTGCCAGCTCTTGGACATATAACACTGAAGCTTTCTTT
CASSWTYNTEAFF
>TRBJ1-3|TRBV20-1|once|TRBD1
TGCAGTGCTAGTCCGACAGGGGTTGGAAACACCATATATTTT
CSASPTGVGNTIYF
>TRBJ2-7|TRBV2|.|TRBD2
TGTGCCAGCAACGCGGGGGGGAGGCTCTACGAGCAGTACTTC
CASNAGGRLYEQYF
>TRBJ2-6|TRBV4-1|.|.
TGCGCCAGCAGCCAAGGCGCGGGACGCAACTCTGGGGCCAACGTCCTGACTTTC
CASSQGAGRNSGANVLTF
>TRBJ1-2|TRBV5-1|.|.
TGCGCCAGCAGCTTGGGGACATCTGGGTATGGCTACACCTTC
CASSLGTSGYGYTF
>TRBJ1-1|TRBV5-8|.|.
TGTGCCAGCACCCGGAATAGGGGGACTGAAGCTTTCTTT
CASTRNRGTEAFF
>TRBJ1-1|TRBV28|.|TRBD1
TGTGCCAGCGAGGCGGACAGGGGGGGCACTGAAGCTTTCTTT
CASEADRGGTEAFF
>TRBJ2-1|TRBV5-6|.|.
TGTGCCAGCAGAGACTACGGTGAGCAGTTCTTC
CASRDYGEQFF
>TRBJ1-2|TRBV6-1|once|.
TGTGCCAGCAGTGAAGCTACGGGGAATAACTATGGCTACACCTTC
CASSEATGNNYGYTF
>TRBJ2-1|TRBV10-3|few|.
TGTGCCATCACCCGGGACACAGCAGGGAATGAGCAGTTCTTC
CAITRDTAGNEQFF
>TRBJ1-2|TRBV3-1/TRBV3-2|.|.
TGTGCCAGCAGCCAAGGCGGCGGAGGGATGGACTATGGCTACACCTTC
CASSQGGGGMDYGYTF
>TRBJ2-5|TRBV3-1/TRBV3-2|.|TRBD2
TGTGCCAGCAGCCATCCCTTCGGGGGGGAAGAGACCCAGTACTTC
CASSHPFGGEETQYF
>TRBJ2-7|TRBV6-5|.|.
TGTGCCAGCAGTTATAAGGGGTCCTACGAGCAGTACTTC
CASSYKGSYEQYF
>TRBJ1-1|TRBV28|.|.
TGTGCCAGCAGCCCCCTCGTGGCTGCCACTGAAGCTTTCTTT
CASSPLVAATEAFF
>TRBJ2-7|TRBV19|.|.
TGTGCCAGTAGTATACAACTCCGAGGCGAGCAGTACTTC
CASSIQLRGEQYF
>TRBJ2-7|TRBV30|.|TRBD1
TGTGCCTCACAGAGACAGGGGGCTTCCTCCTACGAGCAGTACTTC
CASQRQGASSYEQYF
>TRBJ1-1|TRBV5-8|.|.
TGTGCCAGCAGCCGGCACGACGGGTGGCGGACTGAAGCTTTCTTT
CASSRHDGWRTEAFF
>TRBJ2-7|TRBV6-1|few|TRBD1
TGTGCCAGCAGTCCCGGGACAGGACTCTCCTACGAGCAGTACTTC
CASSPGTGLSYEQYF
>TRBJ1-5|TRBV23-1|.|.
TGCGCCAGCAGTCAATCCCCGGGTCGGAGCAATCAGCCCCAGCATTTT
CASSQSPGRSNQPQHF
>TRBJ1-2|TRBV5-1|.|.
TGCGCCAGCAGCCAGACAGCCTACTATGGCTACACCTTC
CASSQTAYYGYTF
>TRBJ1-1|TRBV2|.|.
TGTGCCAGCTTAGTGCAGGGGACGAACACTGAAGCTTTCTTT
CASLVQGTNTEAFF
>TRBJ2-1|TRBV4-2|.|TRBD2
TGTGCCAGCAGCCACAAAGCGGGGGACTCCTACAATGAGCAGTTCTTC
CASSHKAGDSYNEQFF
>TRBJ1-2|TRBV3-1/TRBV3-2|.|.
TGTGCCAGCAGCCAAGAGGGTGTTGGGGGCGGTGGCGGCTACACCTTC
CASSQEGVGGGGGYTF
>TRBJ2-3|TRBV5-5|.|TRBD2
TGTGCCAGCAGGCAACGTAGCGGGGGGGCAGATACGCAGTATTTT
CASRQRSGGADTQYF
>TRBJ1-5|TRBV19|.|TRBD1
TGTGCCAGTAGTAAACCGGGACAGGGGGATCAGCCCCAGCATTTT
CASSKPGQGDQPQHF
>TRBJ1-6|TRBV10-3|few|.
TGTGCCATCAGTGAGTCCTGGCAGTCGCTAGGTTCACCCCTCCACTTT
CAISESWQSLGSPLHF